This TCR beta chain stems from a study of blood T cell repertoires in COVID-19. This clone was seen only once. The assay was immunoSEQ multiplex PCR, and TCRdb's table has in-frame clones only and misses some. The sample contains about 81,000 clones, around 89% of which appear only once. There are 11 residues in the CDR3. V lost 8 bases, J lost 1 base, and 8 bases lay in between. CDR1 and CDR2 (germline): GTSNPN, SVGIG (reference sequence). The receptor was derived from a man between 65 and 80 years old with active or convalescent COVID-19. Specimen: peripheral blood. The chain joins TRBV30 to TRBJ1-2, with D unresolved. CDR3 nucleotide sequence: TGTGCCGGCCAGTTTAACTATGGCTACACCTTC. Its protein is CAGQFNYGYTF.